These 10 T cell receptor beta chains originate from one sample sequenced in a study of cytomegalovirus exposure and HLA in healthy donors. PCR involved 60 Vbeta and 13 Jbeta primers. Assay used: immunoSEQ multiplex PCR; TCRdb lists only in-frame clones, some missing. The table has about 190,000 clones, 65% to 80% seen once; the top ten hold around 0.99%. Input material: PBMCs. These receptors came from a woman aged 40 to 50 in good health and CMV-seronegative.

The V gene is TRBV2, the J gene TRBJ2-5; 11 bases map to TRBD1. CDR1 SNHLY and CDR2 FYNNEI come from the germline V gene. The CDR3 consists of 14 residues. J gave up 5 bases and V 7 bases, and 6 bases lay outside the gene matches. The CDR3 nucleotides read TGTGCCAGCACCAAGGACAGGGGGCCGGAGACCCAGTACTTC. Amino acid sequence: CASTKDRGPETQYF.

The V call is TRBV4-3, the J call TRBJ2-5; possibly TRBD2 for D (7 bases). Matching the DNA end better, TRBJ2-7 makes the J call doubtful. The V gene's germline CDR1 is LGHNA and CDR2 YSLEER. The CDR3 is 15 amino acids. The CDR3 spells CASSADGGQNYEQYF. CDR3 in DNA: TGCGCCAGCAGCGCCGACGGGGGGCAGAACTACGAGCAGTACTTC.

The CDR3 loop is CASGRDRTYEQYF. The CDR3 DNA reads TGTGCCAGCGGACGGGACAGGACCTACGAGCAGTACTTC. V usage is TRBV27 and J usage is TRBJ2-7; 8 bases align to TRBD1. CDR1 is MNHEY, CDR2 SMNVEV, per germline (reference sequence). The CDR3 contains 13 residues. Losses at the gene ends were 8 bases for V and 2 bases for J; bases not matched to a gene: 5.

CDR3 protein: CASRRLAESSYEQYV. The CDR3 DNA sequence: TGTGCCAGCAGAAGGCTAGCGGAATCGTCCTACGAGCAGTACGTC. The genes are TRBV5-6 and TRBJ2-7; 7 bases are shared with TRBD2. This CDR3 has 15 residues. Losses at the gene ends were 5 bases for V and 1 base for J; bases not matched to a gene: 9. Germline V gene sequence: CDR1 SGHDT, CDR2 YYEEEE.

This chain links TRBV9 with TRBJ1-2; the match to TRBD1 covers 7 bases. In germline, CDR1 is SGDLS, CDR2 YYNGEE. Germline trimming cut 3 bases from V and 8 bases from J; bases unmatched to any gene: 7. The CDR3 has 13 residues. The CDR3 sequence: CASSAQGIQGYTF. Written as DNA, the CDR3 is TGTGCCAGCAGCGCACAGGGGATCCAGGGCTACACCTTC.

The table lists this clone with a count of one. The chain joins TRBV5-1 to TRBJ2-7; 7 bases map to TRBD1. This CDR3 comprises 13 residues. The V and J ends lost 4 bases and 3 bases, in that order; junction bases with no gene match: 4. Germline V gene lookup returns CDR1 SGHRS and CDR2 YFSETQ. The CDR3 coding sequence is TGCGCCAGCAGCCTACGGGACAGCTACGAGCAGTACTTC. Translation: CASSLRDSYEQYF.

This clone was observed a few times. CDR3 loop: CASSLGTSGRLEETQYF. CDR3 nucleotide sequence: TGTGCCAGCAGCTTAGGGACTAGCGGGAGGCTGGAAGAGACCCAGTACTTC. The V and J genes are TRBV7-9 and TRBJ2-5, with 14 positions matching TRBD2. CDR1 and CDR2 (germline): SEHNR, FQNEAQ (reference sequence). The CDR3 covers 17 residues. The ends lost 1 base at V and 3 bases at J; junction bases unmatched: 4.

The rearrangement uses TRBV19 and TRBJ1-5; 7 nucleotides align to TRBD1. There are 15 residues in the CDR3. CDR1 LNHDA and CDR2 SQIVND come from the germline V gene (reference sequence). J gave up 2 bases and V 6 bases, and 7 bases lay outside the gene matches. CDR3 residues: CASRGGADGNQPQHF. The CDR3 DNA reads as TGTGCCAGTAGAGGGGGCGCAGATGGCAATCAGCCCCAGCATTTT. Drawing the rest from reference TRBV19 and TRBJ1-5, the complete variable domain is DGGITQSPKYLFRKEGQNVTLSCEQNLNHDAMYWYRQDPGQGLRLIYYSQIVNDFQKGDIAEGYSVSREKKESFPLTVTSAQKNPTAFYLCASRGGADGNQPQHFGDGTRLSIL.

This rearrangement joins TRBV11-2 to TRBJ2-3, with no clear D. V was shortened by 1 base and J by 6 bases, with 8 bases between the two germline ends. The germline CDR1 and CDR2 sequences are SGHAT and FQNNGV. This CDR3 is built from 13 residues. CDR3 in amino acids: CASSLVRADTQYF. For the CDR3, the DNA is TGTGCCAGCAGCTTAGTTAGAGCGGATACGCAGTATTTT.

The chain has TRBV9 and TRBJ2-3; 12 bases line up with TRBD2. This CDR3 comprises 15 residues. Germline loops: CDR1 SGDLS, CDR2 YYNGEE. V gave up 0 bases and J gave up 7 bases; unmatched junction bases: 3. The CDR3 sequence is CASSVETSGRNTQYF. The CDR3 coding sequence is TGTGCCAGCAGCGTAGAGACTAGCGGGAGAAATACGCAGTATTTT. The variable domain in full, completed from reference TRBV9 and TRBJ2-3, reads DSGVTQTPKHLITATGQRVTLRCSPRSGDLSVYWYQQSLDQGLQFLIQYYNGEERAKGNILERFSAQQFPDLHSELNLSSLELGDSALYFCASSVETSGRNTQYFGPGTRLTVL.